The clone carrying this TCR beta chain was seen more than once but under ten times. CDR3 length equals 12 residues. Trimming cost V 4 bases and J 9 bases, with 11 bases left between them. CDR1 and CDR2 from the germline V gene are SGDLS and YYNGEE. Original processing notes: Quantification of nucleated cells was approximated via reference gene primer amplification. The data were produced by immunoSEQ multiplex PCR, yet TCRdb's version contains in-frame clones alone and is incomplete. V, J and clone size are those of that table, while D and trimming were read from the DNA. The sample records approximately 200,000 clones, 80% to 90% being singletons. The sample comes from a study of blood T cell repertoires in COVID-19. Study at large: COVID-19 samples collected from the United States, Italy and Spain covered acute and convalescent phases. From T cells, B-cell-depleted T cells, or PBMCs came the material, which was cDNA or gDNA.

Sequenced: peripheral blood. The receptor was isolated from a woman of 80 years or more with acute or convalescent COVID-19. The gene calls are TRBV9 and TRBJ2-1, with a possible D match to TRBD2 (6 bases). The CDR3 DNA reads TGTGCCAGCAGCCTGAACGGGGGTGAGCAGTTCTTC. This codes for CASSLNGGEQFF. The entire variable domain, with the rest obtained from reference TRBV9 and TRBJ2-1, is as follows: DSGVTQTPKHLITATGQRVTLRCSPRSGDLSVYWYQQSLDQGLQFLIQYYNGEERAKGNILERFSAQQFPDLHSELNLSSLELGDSALYFCASSLNGGEQFFGPGTRLTVL.